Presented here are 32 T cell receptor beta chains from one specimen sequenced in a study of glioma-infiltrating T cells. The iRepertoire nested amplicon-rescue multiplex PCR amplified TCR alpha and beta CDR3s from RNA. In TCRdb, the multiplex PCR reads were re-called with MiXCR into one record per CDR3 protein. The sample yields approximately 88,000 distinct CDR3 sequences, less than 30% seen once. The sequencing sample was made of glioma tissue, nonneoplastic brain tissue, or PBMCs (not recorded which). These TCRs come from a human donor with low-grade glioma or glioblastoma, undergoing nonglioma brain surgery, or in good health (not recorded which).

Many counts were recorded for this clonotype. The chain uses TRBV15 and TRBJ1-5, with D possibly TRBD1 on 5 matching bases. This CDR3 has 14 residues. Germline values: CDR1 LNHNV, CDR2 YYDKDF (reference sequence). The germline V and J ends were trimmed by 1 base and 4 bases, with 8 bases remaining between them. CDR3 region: CATSRGQKNQPQHF. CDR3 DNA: TGTGCCACCAGCAGAGGACAGAAAAATCAGCCCCAGCATTTT.

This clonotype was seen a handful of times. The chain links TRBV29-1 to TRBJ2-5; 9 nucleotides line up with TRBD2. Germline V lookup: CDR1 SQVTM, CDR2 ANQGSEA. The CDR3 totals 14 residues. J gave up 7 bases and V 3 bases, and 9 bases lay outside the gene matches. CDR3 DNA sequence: TGCAGCGTTGACTCGCGGGAGGGCCGCGGGACCCAGTACTTC. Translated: CSVDSREGRGTQYF.

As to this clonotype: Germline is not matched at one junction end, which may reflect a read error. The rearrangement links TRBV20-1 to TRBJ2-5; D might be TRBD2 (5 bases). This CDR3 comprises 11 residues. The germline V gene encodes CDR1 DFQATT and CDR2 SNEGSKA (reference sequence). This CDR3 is CSVDLGETRFF. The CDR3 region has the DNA TGCAGTGTAGATCTCGGGGAGACCCGGTTCTTT.

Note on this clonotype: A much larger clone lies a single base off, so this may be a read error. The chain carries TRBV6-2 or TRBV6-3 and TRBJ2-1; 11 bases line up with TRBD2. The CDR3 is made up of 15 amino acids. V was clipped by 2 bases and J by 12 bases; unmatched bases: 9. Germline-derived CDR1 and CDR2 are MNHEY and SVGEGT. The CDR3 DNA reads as TGTGCCAGCAGTTACAGGGGACTAGCGGTAATTGGGCAGTTCTTC. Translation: CASSYRGLAVIGQFF.

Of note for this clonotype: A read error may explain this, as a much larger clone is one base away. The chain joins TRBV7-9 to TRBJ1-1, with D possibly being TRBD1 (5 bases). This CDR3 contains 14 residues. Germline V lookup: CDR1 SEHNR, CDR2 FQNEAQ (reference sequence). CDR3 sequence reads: CASSKQGWNNEAFF. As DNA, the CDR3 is TGTGCCAGCAGCAAGCAGGGATGGAACAATGAAGCTTTCTTT.

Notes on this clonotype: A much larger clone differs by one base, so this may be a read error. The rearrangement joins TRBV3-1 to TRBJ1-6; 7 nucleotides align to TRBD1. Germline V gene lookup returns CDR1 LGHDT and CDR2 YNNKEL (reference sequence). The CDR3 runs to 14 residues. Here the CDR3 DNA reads TGTGCCAGCAGCCTGGGCAGGGGGGGTTCACCCCTCTACTTT. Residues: CASSLGRGGSPLYF.

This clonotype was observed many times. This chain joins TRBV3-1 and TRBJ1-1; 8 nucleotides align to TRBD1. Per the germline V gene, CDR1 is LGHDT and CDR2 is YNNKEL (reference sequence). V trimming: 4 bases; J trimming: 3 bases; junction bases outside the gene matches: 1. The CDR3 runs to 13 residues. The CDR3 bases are TGTGCCAGCAGCCGGACAGGGTACACTGAAGCTTTCTTT. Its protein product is CASSRTGYTEAFF.

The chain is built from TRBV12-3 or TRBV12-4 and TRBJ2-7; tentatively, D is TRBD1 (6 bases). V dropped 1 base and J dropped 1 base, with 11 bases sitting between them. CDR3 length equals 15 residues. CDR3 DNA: TGTGCCAGCAGTTTAGATTGGGGGCCATCCTACGAGCAGTACTTC. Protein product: CASSLDWGPSYEQYF.

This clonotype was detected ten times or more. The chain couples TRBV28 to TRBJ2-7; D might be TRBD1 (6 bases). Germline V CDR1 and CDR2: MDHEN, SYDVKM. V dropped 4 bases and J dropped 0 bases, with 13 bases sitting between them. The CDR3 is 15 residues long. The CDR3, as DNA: TGTGCCAGCAGTTCTCACAGGGCGGGCTCCTACGAGCAGTACTTC. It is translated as CASSSHRAGSYEQYF.

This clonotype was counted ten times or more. CDR3 sequence (DNA): TGTGCCAGCAGCCAAGAGGGACACCAGAACACTGAAGCTTTCTTT. Amino acid sequence: CASSQEGHQNTEAFF. This chain links TRBV3-1 with TRBJ1-1; a possible D gene is TRBD1 (6 bases). This CDR3 spans 15 amino acids. Germline V CDR1 and CDR2: LGHDT, YNNKEL (reference sequence). V dropped 0 bases and J dropped 1 base, with 9 bases sitting between them.

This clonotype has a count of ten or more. The CDR3 region has the DNA TGTGCCAGCAGTAGAAGTGGGGGAGCCTACGAGCAGTACTTC. Protein sequence: CASSRSGGAYEQYF. V is TRBV27 and J is TRBJ2-7; D could derive from TRBD1 or TRBD2 (5 bases each). CDR3 length: 14 residues. From germline, CDR1 is MNHEY and CDR2 SMNVEV (reference sequence). The V and J ends lost 5 bases and 2 bases respectively, with 13 bases between them.

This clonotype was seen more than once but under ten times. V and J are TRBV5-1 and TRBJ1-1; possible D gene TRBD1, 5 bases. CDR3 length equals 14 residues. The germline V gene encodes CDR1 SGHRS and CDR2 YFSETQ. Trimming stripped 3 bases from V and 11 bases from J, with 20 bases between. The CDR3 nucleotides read TGCGCCAGCAGCTCCGACGGCGGGACCCGCCAGGCTTTCTTT. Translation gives CASSSDGGTRQAFF.

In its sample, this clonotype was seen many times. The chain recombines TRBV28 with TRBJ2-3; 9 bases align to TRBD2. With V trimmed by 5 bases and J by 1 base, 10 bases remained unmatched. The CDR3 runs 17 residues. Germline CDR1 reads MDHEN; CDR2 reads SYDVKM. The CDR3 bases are TGTGCCAGCAGTCCCATGGGCCAGCGGGGGGGCACAGATACGCAGTATTTT. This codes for CASSPMGQRGGTDTQYF.

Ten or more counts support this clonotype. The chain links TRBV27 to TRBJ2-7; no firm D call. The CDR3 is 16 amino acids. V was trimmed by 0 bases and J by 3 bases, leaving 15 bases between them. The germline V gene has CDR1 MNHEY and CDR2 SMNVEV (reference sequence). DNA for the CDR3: TGTGCCAGCAGTTTATCAGTCATACGAAGCAACTACGAGCAGTACTTC. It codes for CASSLSVIRSNYEQYF.

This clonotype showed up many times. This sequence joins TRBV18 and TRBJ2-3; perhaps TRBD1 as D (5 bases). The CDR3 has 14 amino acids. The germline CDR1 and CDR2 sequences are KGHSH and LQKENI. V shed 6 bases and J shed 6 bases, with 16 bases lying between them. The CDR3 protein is CASSSTAGLDTQYF. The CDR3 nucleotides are TGTGCCAGCTCTTCCACGGCAGGGTTGGATACGCAGTATTTT.

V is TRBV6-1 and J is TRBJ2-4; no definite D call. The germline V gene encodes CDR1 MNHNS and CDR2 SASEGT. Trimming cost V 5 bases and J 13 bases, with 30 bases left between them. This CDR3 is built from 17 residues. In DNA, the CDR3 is TGTGCCAGCAGTCTCCCCACCAGCAGGAGTACCTACAATGAGCAGTACTTC. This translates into CASSLPTSRSTYNEQYF.

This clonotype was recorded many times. CDR3 sequence (DNA): TGTGCCAGCAGCTTGACAGGAACTGGAAACACCATATATTTT. This translates into CASSLTGTGNTIYF. This sequence joins TRBV12-3 or TRBV12-4 and TRBJ1-3, with D possibly matching TRBD1 (6 bases). The CDR3 is 14 amino acids. V lost 6 bases, J lost 2 bases, and 11 bases lay in between.

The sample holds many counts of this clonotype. The CDR3 protein is CSARVGTSPNNEQFF. The CDR3 DNA follows: TGCAGTGCTAGAGTAGGGACTAGCCCGAACAATGAGCAGTTCTTC. The gene calls are TRBV20-1 and TRBJ2-1, with TRBD2 identical over 9 bases. The J segment lost 5 bases and the V segment lost 1 base, leaving 6 bases of the junction unmatched. This CDR3 contains 15 residues. The germline V gene encodes CDR1 DFQATT and CDR2 SNEGSKA (reference sequence).

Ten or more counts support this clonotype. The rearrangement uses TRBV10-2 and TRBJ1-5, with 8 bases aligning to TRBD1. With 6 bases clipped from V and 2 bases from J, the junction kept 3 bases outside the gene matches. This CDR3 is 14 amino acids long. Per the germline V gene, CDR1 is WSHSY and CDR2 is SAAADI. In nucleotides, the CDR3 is TGCGCCAGCAGCTTGACAGGGGGCAATCAGCCCCAGCATTTT. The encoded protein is CASSLTGGNQPQHF.

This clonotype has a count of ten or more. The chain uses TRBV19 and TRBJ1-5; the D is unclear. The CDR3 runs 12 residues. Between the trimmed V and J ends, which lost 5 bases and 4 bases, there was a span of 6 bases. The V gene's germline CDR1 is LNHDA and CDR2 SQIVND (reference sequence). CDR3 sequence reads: CASSFLNQPQHF. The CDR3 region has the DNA TGTGCCAGTAGTTTTCTAAATCAGCCCCAGCATTTT.

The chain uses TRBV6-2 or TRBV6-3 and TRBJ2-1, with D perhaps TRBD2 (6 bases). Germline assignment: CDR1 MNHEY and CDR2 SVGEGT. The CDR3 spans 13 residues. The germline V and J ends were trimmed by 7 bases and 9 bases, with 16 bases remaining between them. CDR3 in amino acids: CASNRYRRGEQFF. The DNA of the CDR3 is TGTGCCAGCAACCGGTACAGGCGGGGTGAGCAGTTCTTC.

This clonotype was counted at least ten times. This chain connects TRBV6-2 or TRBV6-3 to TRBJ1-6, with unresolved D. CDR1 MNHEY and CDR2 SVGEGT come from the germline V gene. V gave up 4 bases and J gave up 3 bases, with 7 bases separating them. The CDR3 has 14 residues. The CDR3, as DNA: TGTGCCAGCAGTTCAATCGTCTATAATTCACCCCTCCACTTT. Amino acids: CASSSIVYNSPLHF.

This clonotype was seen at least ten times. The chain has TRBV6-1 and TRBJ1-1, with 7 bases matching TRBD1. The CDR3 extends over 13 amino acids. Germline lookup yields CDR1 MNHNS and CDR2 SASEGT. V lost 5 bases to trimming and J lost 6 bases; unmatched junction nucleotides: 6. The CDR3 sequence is CASSLDRAAEAFF. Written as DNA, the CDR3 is TGTGCCAGCAGTCTAGACAGGGCGGCTGAAGCTTTCTTT.

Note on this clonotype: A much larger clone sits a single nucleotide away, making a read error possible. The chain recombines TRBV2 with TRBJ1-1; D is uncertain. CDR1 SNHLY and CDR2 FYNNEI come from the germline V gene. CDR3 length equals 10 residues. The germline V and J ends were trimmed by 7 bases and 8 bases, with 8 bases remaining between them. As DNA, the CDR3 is TGTGCCAGCACGGTCAGAGAAGCTTTCTTT. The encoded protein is CASTVREAFF.

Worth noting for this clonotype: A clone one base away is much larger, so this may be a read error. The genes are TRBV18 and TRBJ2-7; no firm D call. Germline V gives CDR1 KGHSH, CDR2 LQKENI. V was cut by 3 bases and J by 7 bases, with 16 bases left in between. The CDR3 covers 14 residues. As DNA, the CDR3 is TGTGCCAGCTCACCGGGCGGTATTTACAATGAGCAGTACTTC. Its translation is CASSPGGIYNEQYF.

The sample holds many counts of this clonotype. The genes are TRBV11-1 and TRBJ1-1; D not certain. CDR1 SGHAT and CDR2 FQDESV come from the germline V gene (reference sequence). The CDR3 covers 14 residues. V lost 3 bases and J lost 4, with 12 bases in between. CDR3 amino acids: CASSLFGSSTEAFF. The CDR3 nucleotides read TGTGCCAGCAGCTTGTTTGGGTCCAGCACTGAAGCTTTCTTT.

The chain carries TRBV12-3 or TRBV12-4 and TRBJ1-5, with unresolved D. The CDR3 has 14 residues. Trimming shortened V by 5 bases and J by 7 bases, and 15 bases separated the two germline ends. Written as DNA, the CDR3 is TGTGCCAGCAGTACGGACGGGGATGGGCAGCCCCAGCATTTT. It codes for CASSTDGDGQPQHF.

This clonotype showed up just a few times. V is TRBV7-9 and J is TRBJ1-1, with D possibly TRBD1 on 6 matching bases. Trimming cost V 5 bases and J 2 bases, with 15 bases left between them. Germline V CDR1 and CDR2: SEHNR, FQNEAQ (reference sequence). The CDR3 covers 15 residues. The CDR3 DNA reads TGTGCCAGCAGCGCGTACACAGGGTCTAACACTGAAGCTTTCTTT. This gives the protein CASSAYTGSNTEAFF. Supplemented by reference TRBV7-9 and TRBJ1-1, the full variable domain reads DTGVSQNPRHKITKRGQNVTFRCDPISEHNRLYWYRQTLGQGPEFLTYFQNEAQLEKSRLLSDRFSAERPKGSFSTLEIQRTEQGDSAMYLCASSAYTGSNTEAFFGQGTRLTVV.

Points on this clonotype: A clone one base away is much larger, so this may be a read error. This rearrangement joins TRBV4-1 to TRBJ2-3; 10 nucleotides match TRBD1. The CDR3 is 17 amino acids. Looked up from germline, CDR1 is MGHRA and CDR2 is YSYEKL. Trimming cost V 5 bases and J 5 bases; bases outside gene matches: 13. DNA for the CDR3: TGCGCCAGCAGCTACCCCTACGGGACAGGGGATCAAGATACGCAGTATTTT. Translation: CASSYPYGTGDQDTQYF.

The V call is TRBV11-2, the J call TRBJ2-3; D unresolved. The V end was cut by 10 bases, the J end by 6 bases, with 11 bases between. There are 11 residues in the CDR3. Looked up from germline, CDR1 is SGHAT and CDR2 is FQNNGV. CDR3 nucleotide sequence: TGTGCCACCCTGGGCCCGGATACGCAGTATTTT. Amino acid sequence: CATLGPDTQYF.

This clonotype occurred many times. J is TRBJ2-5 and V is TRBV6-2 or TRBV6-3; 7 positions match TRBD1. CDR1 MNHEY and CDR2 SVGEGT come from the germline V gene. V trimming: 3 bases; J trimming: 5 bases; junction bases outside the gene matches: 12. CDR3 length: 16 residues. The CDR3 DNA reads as TGTGCCAGCAGTTATCATAGGACAGGTATGGCGGAGACCCAGTACTTC. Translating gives CASSYHRTGMAETQYF.

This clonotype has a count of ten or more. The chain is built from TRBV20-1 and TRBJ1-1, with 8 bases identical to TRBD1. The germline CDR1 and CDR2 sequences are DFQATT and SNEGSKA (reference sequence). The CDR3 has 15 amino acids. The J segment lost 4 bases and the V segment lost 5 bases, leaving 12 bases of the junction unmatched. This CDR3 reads CSAFRSGGLGTEAFF. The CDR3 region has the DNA TGCAGTGCTTTCCGATCAGGGGGCCTGGGCACTGAAGCTTTCTTT.